Given below is one T cell receptor beta chain in context. Its antigen is as yet unknown. V shed 7 bases and J 6 bases; nucleotides not matched to a gene: 11. CDR3 size: 14 residues. CDR1 MNHNS and CDR2 SASEGT come from the germline V gene. PBMCs stemmed from 10 ml of fresh peripheral blood. This sample was included in a study of Graves' ophthalmopathy and Graves' hyperthyroidism. Turning to the study itself: At initial diagnosis, peripheral blood was obtained, and this preceded any treatment. General observations from the study: Both a roughly 70% sensitivity and a 72.22% specificity characterized the model's predictions of ophthalmopathy progression.

For repertoire sequencing, the TCR beta CDR3 regions were amplified from RNA transcripts. RT-PCR with HTBI primers came first, then second-round multiplex PCR. MiXCR was run by TCRdb on the multiplex PCR reads, yielding one entry per CDR3 protein. The sample lists just over 600,000 distinct CDR3 sequences, about a fifth occurring once. This sequence was found in a woman between 18 and 29 years old with stable Graves' hyperthyroidism. Some clones in this sample may be carry-over from other donors' samples. The sample comprised peripheral blood. The rearrangement joins TRBV6-1 to TRBJ1-1; 7 bases agree with TRBD1. CDR3 sequence (DNA): TGTGCCAGCACCACGACAGGGAGGAGGGCTGAAGCTTTCTTT. As protein: CASTTTGRRAEAFF.